The source of this T cell receptor beta chain is a study of blood T cell repertoires in COVID-19. At the level of the study: The United States, Italy and Spain provided the acute and convalescent COVID-19 samples.

Per the original methods: Amplification with reference gene primers provided the estimates of nucleated cell counts. Repertoires were generated with immunoSEQ multiplex PCR, while TCRdb's copy carries only in-frame clones and drops some. D and trimming come from the DNA, and the V and J calls and clone size come from that table. The repertoire holds around 130,000 clones, roughly nine tenths seen once, with 3.5% to 5% in the top ten. The germline CDR1 and CDR2 sequences are LGHDT and YNNKEL (reference sequence). The CDR3 covers 14 residues. J was trimmed by 2 bases and V by 4 bases; bases with no gene match: 5.

The chain combines TRBV3-1 (or the pseudogene TRBV3-2) with TRBJ2-7, with TRBD2 matching over 7 bases. The sequence was obtained from a man in his fifties or sixties with COVID-19, enrolled during active disease. The sequencing sample was made of peripheral blood. The CDR3 sequence: CASSPPGGPYEQYF. The CDR3 nucleotides read TGTGCCAGCAGCCCCCCGGGAGGACCCTACGAGCAGTACTTC.